A single sample gave rise to the 3 T cell receptor beta chains below, sequenced in a study of blood T cell repertoires in COVID-19. Data came from immunoSEQ multiplex PCR; TCRdb stores just in-frame clones and leaves some out. The table lists 67,000 or so clones, 81% of them singletons. The sequenced material came from peripheral blood. All receptors come from a woman aged 65 to 85 with acute or convalescent COVID-19.

V is TRBV30 and J is TRBJ2-3, with a possible D match to TRBD1 (5 bases). The CDR3 spans 12 residues. V was pared by 4 bases and J by 5 bases, with 10 bases between. Germline CDR1 GTSNPN, CDR2 SVGIG (reference sequence). CDR3 sequence (DNA): TGTGCCTGGACTAGGGGTCTAGATACGCAGTATTTT. The encoded protein is CAWTRGLDTQYF.

This clone appeared once. CDR3 nucleotides: TGTGCCAGCAGCGCTAGCGGGGGCCCGGACGAGCAGTTCTTC. This encodes CASSASGGPDEQFF. The chain is built from TRBV7-2 and TRBJ2-1; TRBD2 matches 10 bases. Per germline, CDR1 SGHTA and CDR2 FQGNSA. V dropped 5 bases and J dropped 10; count of bases not matched to a gene: 8. This CDR3 is 14 amino acids long.

The chain uses TRBV19 and TRBJ1-5; D may be TRBD1 (6 bases). The germline V and J ends were trimmed by 6 bases and 0 bases, with 9 bases remaining between them. Germline CDR1 is LNHDA and CDR2 is SQIVND (reference sequence). This CDR3 has 14 amino acids. CDR3: CASRPQGSNQPQHF. The DNA of the CDR3 is TGTGCCAGTAGACCACAGGGTAGCAATCAGCCCCAGCATTTT.